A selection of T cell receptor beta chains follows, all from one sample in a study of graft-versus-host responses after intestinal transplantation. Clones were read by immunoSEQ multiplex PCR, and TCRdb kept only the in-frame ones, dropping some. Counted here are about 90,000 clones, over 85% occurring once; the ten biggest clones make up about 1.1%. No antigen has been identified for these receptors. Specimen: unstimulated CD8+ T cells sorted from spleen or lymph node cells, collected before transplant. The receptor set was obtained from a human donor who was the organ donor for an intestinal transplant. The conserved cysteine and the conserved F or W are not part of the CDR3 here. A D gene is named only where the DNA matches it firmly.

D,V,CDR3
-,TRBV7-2,ASSHTLGVSYGYT
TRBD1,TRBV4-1,ASSQQGQGVNQPQH
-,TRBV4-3,ASSYSEDLDTQY
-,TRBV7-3,ASSGDTLLPYEQY
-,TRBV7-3,ASPAYGRIYNEQF
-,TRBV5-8,ASSLAARAEQF
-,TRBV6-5,ASSPGAESPLH
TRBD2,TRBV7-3,ASSLGGGENEQF
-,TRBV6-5,ASSYAPGAAYEQY
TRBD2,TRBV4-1,ASSQALAAQETQY
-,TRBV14,ATANKDNYEQY
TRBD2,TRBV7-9,ASSQTAGVITDTQY
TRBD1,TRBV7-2,ASSAPGTGVYEQY
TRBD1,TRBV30,AWSPGQGRGGYT
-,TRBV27,ASNLPLQGREQY
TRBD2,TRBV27,ASIPLAGADTGELF
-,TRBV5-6,ASSLALAVDTQY
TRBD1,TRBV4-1,ASSTRTGKRNGYT
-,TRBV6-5,ASSSGGTWRVGELF
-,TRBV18,ASSPAGVGSEAF
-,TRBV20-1,SASPVNEQF
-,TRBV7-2,ASSLMGTNEQF
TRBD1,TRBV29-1,SVPQPGQAFTDTQY
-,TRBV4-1,ASSHAAGRTDTQY
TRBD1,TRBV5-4,ASTRTGPKDEQY
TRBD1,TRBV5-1,ASSFETGDEQY
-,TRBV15,ATSRVGGNQPQH
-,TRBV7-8,ASSPGGYWTDTQY
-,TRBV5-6,ASRLQGTLQETQY
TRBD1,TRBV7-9,ASSLANRGETQY
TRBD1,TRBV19,ATGTGLGETQY
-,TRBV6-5,ASSYSTYNEQF
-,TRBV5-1,ASSLGGQGYSYEQY
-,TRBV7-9,ASSLVGSTEAF
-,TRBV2,ASSETGNTGELF
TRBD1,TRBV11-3,ASRQGAEETQY
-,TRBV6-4,ASSDGVRRGDTGELF
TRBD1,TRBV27,ASSGRSGTGTYEQY
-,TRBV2,ASRVWARNTEAF
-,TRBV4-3,ASSQGTPAKDTQY